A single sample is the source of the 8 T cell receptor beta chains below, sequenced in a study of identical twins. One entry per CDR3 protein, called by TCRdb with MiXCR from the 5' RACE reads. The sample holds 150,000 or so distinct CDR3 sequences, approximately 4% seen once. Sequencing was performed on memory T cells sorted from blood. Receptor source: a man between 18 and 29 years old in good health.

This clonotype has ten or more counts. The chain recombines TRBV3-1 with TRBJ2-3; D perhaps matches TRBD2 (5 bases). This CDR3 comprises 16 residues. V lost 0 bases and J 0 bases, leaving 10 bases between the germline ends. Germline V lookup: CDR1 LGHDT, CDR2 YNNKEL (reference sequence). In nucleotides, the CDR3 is TGTGCCAGCAGCCAAGATCCCCGCGGGAGCACAGATACGCAGTATTTT. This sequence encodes CASSQDPRGSTDTQYF.

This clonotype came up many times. As DNA, the CDR3 is TGTGCCAGCAGAGGACAGGGGGCCTCCGGGGAGCTGTTTTTT. It yields the protein CASRGQGASGELFF. V is TRBV6-4 and J is TRBJ2-2, with TRBD1 matching 11 bases. J lost 6 bases, V lost 6 bases, and 3 bases had no gene match. Per the germline V gene, CDR1 is MRHNA and CDR2 is SNTAGT. The CDR3 consists of 14 residues.

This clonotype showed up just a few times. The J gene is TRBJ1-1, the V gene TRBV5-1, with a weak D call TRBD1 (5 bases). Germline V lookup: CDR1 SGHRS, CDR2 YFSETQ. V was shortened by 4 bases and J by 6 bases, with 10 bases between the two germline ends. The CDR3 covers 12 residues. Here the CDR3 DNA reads TGCGCCAGCAGCCCAGGGAGGGCTGAAGCTTTCTTT. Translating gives CASSPGRAEAFF.

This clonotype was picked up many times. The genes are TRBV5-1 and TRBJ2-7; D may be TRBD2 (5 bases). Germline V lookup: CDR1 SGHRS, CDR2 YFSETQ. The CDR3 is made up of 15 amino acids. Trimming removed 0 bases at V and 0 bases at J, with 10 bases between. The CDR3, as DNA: TGCGCCAGCAGCTTGGGCGGGCAGACCTCCTACGAGCAGTACTTC. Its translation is CASSLGGQTSYEQYF.

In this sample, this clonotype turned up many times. CDR3 sequence (DNA): TGCGCCAGCAGTGAGTCCCTATGGGACGAGCAGTACGTC. Its protein product is CASSESLWDEQYV. The V gene is TRBV10-1, the J gene TRBJ2-7; D is unclear. The V gene's germline CDR1 is WNHNN and CDR2 SYGVQD (reference sequence). This CDR3 region has 13 residues. Trimming left V 0 bases short and J 5 bases short, with 8 bases between.

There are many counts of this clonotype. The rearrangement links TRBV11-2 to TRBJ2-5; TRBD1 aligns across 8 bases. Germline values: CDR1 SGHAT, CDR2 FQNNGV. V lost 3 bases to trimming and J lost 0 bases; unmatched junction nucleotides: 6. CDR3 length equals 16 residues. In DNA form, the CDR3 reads TGTGCCAGCAGCTTCGGGACAGGATCGTACCAAGAGACCCAGTACTTC. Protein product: CASSFGTGSYQETQYF.

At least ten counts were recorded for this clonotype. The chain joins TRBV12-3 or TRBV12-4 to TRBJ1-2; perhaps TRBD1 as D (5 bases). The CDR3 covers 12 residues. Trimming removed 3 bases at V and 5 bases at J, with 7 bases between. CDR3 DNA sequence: TGTGCCAGCAGTTTCAGGGAATATGGCTACACCTTC. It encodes CASSFREYGYTF.

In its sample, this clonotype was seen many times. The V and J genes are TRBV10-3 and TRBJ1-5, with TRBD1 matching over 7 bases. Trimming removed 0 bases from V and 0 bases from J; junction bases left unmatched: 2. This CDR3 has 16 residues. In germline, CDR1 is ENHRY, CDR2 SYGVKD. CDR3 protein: CAISESRQGSNQPQHF. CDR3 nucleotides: TGTGCCATCAGTGAGTCACGACAGGGTAGCAATCAGCCCCAGCATTTT.